The 27 T cell receptor beta chains given below trace back to one sample, sequenced in a study of cytomegalovirus exposure and HLA in healthy donors. PCR employed 60 Vbeta and 13 Jbeta primers. Sequenced by immunoSEQ multiplex PCR; TCRdb stores in-frame clones only, minus some. This table holds over 60,000 clones. The specimen sequenced was PBMCs. The source of these receptors is a female donor in good health and CMV-seropositive.

The chain couples TRBV4-3 to TRBJ2-1, with TRBD2 matching over 7 bases. The CDR3 is 17 residues long. The trim removed 0 bases at V and 3 bases at J, leaving 8 bases unmatched. CDR1 and CDR2 from the germline V gene are LGHNA and YSLEER. The CDR3 reads CASSQDPSGEVYNEQFF. The CDR3 coding sequence is TGCGCCAGCAGCCAAGATCCCAGCGGGGAGGTCTACAATGAGCAGTTCTTC.

The CDR3: CASSSKGHEQFF. The CDR3 DNA reads TGCGCCAGCAGCAGTAAGGGGCATGAGCAGTTCTTC. This chain links TRBV5-1 with TRBJ2-1; weak D call: TRBD1 (5 bases). The CDR3 length is 12 residues. The germline V and J ends were trimmed by 4 bases and 8 bases, with 10 bases remaining between them. CDR1 and CDR2 from the germline V gene are SGHRS and YFSETQ.

The chain recombines TRBV5-1 with TRBJ2-3; 10 nucleotides agree with TRBD2. Germline values: CDR1 SGHRS, CDR2 YFSETQ. The J segment lost 0 bases and the V segment lost 4 bases, leaving 11 bases of the junction unmatched. The CDR3 extends over 18 amino acids. The CDR3 loop reads CASSHSPGLASSTDTQYF. In nucleotides, the CDR3 is TGCGCCAGCAGCCATTCCCCGGGACTAGCGTCTAGCACAGATACGCAGTATTTT. Full variable domain (outside the CDR3, taken from reference TRBV5-1 and TRBJ2-3): KAGVTQTPRYLIKTRGQQVTLSCSPISGHRSVSWYQQTPGQGLQFLFEYFSETQRNKGNFPGRFSGRQFSNSRSEMNVSTLELGDSALYLCASSHSPGLASSTDTQYFGPGTRLTVL.

The chain is built from TRBV19 and TRBJ1-1; D is uncertain. The V end was cut by 7 bases, the J end by 0 bases, with 12 bases between. Germline loops: CDR1 LNHDA, CDR2 SQIVND (reference sequence). This CDR3 has 14 residues. The CDR3 sequence is CASNEALVNTEAFF. The DNA of the CDR3 is TGTGCCAGTAACGAGGCCCTGGTGAACACTGAAGCTTTCTTT. Full variable domain (missing parts from reference TRBV19 and TRBJ1-1): DGGITQSPKYLFRKEGQNVTLSCEQNLNHDAMYWYRQDPGQGLRLIYYSQIVNDFQKGDIAEGYSVSREKKESFPLTVTSAQKNPTAFYLCASNEALVNTEAFFGQGTRLTVV.

The V and J genes are TRBV5-1 and TRBJ1-5, with 8 bases matching TRBD1. Per germline, CDR1 SGHRS and CDR2 YFSETQ. V was clipped by 0 bases and J by 5 bases; unmatched bases: 4. The CDR3 consists of 15 residues. This CDR3 reads CASSLGQGAYQPQHF. CDR3 nucleotides: TGCGCCAGCAGCTTGGGGCAGGGGGCATATCAGCCCCAGCATTTT.

The chain carries TRBV4-3 and TRBJ2-2, with D hard to call. The germline V gene encodes CDR1 LGHNA and CDR2 YSLEER. The CDR3 loop spans 15 amino acids. V dropped 1 base and J dropped 2 bases, with 8 bases sitting between them. The CDR3 coding sequence is TGCGCCAGCAGCCAAGGGTCAGTCAACACCGGGGAGCTGTTTTTT. Translation: CASSQGSVNTGELFF.

The V and J genes are TRBV28 and TRBJ2-2; TRBD2 matches 7 bases. The CDR3 spans 16 residues. Per the germline V gene, CDR1 is MDHEN and CDR2 is SYDVKM. V trimming: 1 base; J trimming: 1 base; junction bases outside the gene matches: 3. The CDR3 sequence is CASSLLGGRNTGELFF. CDR3 in DNA: TGTGCCAGCAGTTTATTGGGGGGGAGGAACACCGGGGAGCTGTTTTTT.

In nucleotides, the CDR3 is TGTGCCAGCAGCTTAGCAAGTTCATCGGTTACGCAGTATTTT. It codes for CASSLASSSVTQYF. The V and J genes are TRBV13 and TRBJ2-3; D unresolved. Germline CDR1 reads PRHDT; CDR2 reads FYEKMQ (reference sequence). CDR3 length: 14 amino acids. Trimming pared 1 base from V and 8 bases from J, leaving 13 bases between. Full variable domain (rest looked up from reference TRBV13 and TRBJ2-3): AAGVIQSPRHLIKEKRETATLKCYPIPRHDTVYWYQQGPGQDPQFLISFYEKMQSDKGSIPDRFSAQQFSDYHSELNMSSLELGDSALYFCASSLASSSVTQYFGPGTRLTVL.

The chain employs TRBV2 and TRBJ2-7; unclear D gene. The CDR3 runs 12 residues. CDR1 SNHLY and CDR2 FYNNEI come from the germline V gene. The V end was cut by 4 bases, the J end by 4 bases, with 8 bases between. The CDR3 loop reads CASSVSVYEQYF. CDR3 DNA sequence: TGTGCCAGCAGTGTTTCGGTATACGAGCAGTACTTC.

The chain employs TRBV30 and TRBJ2-7; D is perhaps TRBD2 (6 bases). The V gene's germline CDR1 is GTSNPN and CDR2 SVGIG (reference sequence). The CDR3 has 14 amino acids. V was cut by 2 bases and J by 2 bases, with 13 bases left in between. This chain's CDR3 is CAWSLQGGAYEQYF. CDR3 sequence (DNA): TGTGCCTGGAGTTTGCAGGGAGGAGCCTACGAGCAGTACTTC.

The chain has TRBV18 and TRBJ2-7; 8 nucleotides align to TRBD2. V trimming: 3 bases; J trimming: 3 bases; junction bases outside the gene matches: 7. The CDR3 runs to 15 residues. Per germline, CDR1 KGHSH and CDR2 LQKENI. CDR3 coding DNA: TGTGCCAGCTCACCCGGCGGGAGGTCCTTCTACGAGCAGTACTTC. Protein sequence: CASSPGGRSFYEQYF.

CDR3 DNA: TGCGCCAGCAGCCAGACAGATTTTTTTCCGGGACAGGCCTACGAGCAGTACTTC. This gives the protein CASSQTDFFPGQAYEQYF. The chain employs TRBV4-1 and TRBJ2-7, with 8 nucleotides matching TRBD1. The CDR3 is 18 amino acids. V shed 3 bases, J shed 2 bases, and the junction held 15 bases outside the gene matches. Germline V lookup: CDR1 MGHRA, CDR2 YSYEKL.

The chain recombines TRBV27 with TRBJ2-6; D unresolved. Trimming took 6 bases from V and 1 from J, leaving 13 bases between them. CDR3 length: 16 residues. Germline V lookup: CDR1 MNHEY, CDR2 SMNVEV (reference sequence). In nucleotides, the CDR3 is TGTGCCAGCAGGTCTGGTTGGAGTTCTGGGGCCAACGTCCTGACTTTC. Translation: CASRSGWSSGANVLTF. The full variable domain, completed using reference TRBV27 and TRBJ2-6, is EAQVTQNPRYLITVTGKKLTVTCSQNMNHEYMSWYRQDPGLGLRQIYYSMNVEVTDKGDVPEGYKVSRKEKRNFPLILESPSPNQTSLYFCASRSGWSSGANVLTFGAGSRLTVL.

The chain employs TRBV19 and TRBJ2-1, with 12 bases matching TRBD2. CDR3 size: 15 residues. CDR1 and CDR2 from the germline V gene are LNHDA and SQIVND (reference sequence). The V gene end was trimmed by 3 bases and the J gene end by 5 bases; junction bases not matched to a gene: 2. This chain's CDR3 is CASSMRLAGDNEQFF. CDR3 DNA: TGTGCCAGTAGTATGCGACTAGCGGGGGACAATGAGCAGTTCTTC.

The chain has TRBV7-8 and TRBJ2-3; TRBD1 might be the D (5 bases). This CDR3 spans 18 amino acids. Germline CDR1 and CDR2: SGHVS and FQNEAQ. CDR3 loop: CGPSFSETEPEDTDTQYF. CDR3 DNA sequence: TGTGGCCCCAGTTTCAGCGAGACAGAGCCTGAGGACACAGATACGCAGTATTTT.

The CDR3 spells CASTPTRQGVNYGYTF. Here the CDR3 DNA reads TGTGCCAGTACTCCAACCCGACAGGGCGTTAACTATGGCTACACCTTC. This chain uses TRBV19 with TRBJ1-2; TRBD1 matches at 7 bases. Germline V gives CDR1 LNHDA, CDR2 SQIVND (reference sequence). CDR3 length: 16 amino acids. V lost 7 bases and J lost 1; bases outside the gene matches: 12.

J is TRBJ2-5 and V is TRBV7-2; 8 positions match TRBD2. The junction had 12 bases not matched to a gene; V was cut back by 1 base and J by 5 bases. CDR3 size: 17 residues. Looked up from germline, CDR1 is SGHTA and CDR2 is FQGNSA. The DNA of the CDR3 is TGTGCCAGCAGCTTAGAAGGTTGGACGGGGGGGCTGGAGACCCAGTACTTC. Its protein is CASSLEGWTGGLETQYF.

This chain uses TRBV29-1 with TRBJ2-1; 8 positions match TRBD2. V lost 2 bases, J lost 7 bases, and 13 bases stayed unmatched. The germline gives CDR1 SQVTM, CDR2 ANQGSEA. The CDR3 consists of 16 residues. In nucleotides, the CDR3 is TGCAGCGTTGAAAAGAAGCGGGAGAGCCTCTTTAATGAGCAGTTCTTC. Translated: CSVEKKRESLFNEQFF.

The V gene is TRBV18, the J gene TRBJ2-1, with 9 bases matching TRBD1. The germline V gene has CDR1 KGHSH and CDR2 LQKENI. V dropped 1 base and J dropped 4; count of bases not matched to a gene: 11. This CDR3 is 18 amino acids long. The CDR3 DNA reads TGTGCCAGCTCACCACAGGACAGGGGAAGGTTAAGTTACAATGAGCAGTTCTTC. This encodes CASSPQDRGRLSYNEQFF.

The chain has TRBV6-1 and TRBJ1-1, with a weak D call TRBD1 (5 bases). Trimming removed 1 base from V and 0 bases from J, with 15 bases in between. The CDR3 is made up of 17 amino acids. Germline values: CDR1 MNHNS, CDR2 SASEGT. The chain's CDR3 is CASSEDWWQGMNTEAFF. CDR3 DNA: TGTGCCAGCAGTGAAGACTGGTGGCAGGGCATGAACACTGAAGCTTTCTTT.

The chain joins TRBV29-1 to TRBJ2-3; D possibly corresponds to TRBD2 (6 bases). The V and J ends lost 1 base and 3 bases respectively, with 14 bases between them. CDR1 and CDR2 (germline): SQVTM, ANQGSEA. CDR3 length: 15 amino acids. CDR3 sequence (DNA): TGCAGCGTTGAAGGGGGGACTGCCCGGACAGATACGCAGTATTTT. Translating it yields CSVEGGTARTDTQYF.

The chain links TRBV4-1 to TRBJ2-3, with a weak D call TRBD2 (6 bases). V was cut by 4 bases and J by 6 bases, with 14 bases left in between. Germline CDR1 and CDR2: MGHRA and YSYEKL. CDR3 length: 14 amino acids. The CDR3 DNA reads as TGCGCCAGCAGCCCCCGGGACTTCTCTGATACGCAGTATTTT. Encoded protein: CASSPRDFSDTQYF.

CDR3 sequence (DNA): TGTGCCAGCAGCTTAGCGCAAGGAGCTTTCGAGCAGTACTTC. It is translated as CASSLAQGAFEQYF. The rearrangement uses TRBV7-2 and TRBJ2-5; no clear D. The J call could be wrong; TRBJ2-7 is a better fit for the DNA end. Germline CDR1 SGHTA, CDR2 FQGNSA. The CDR3 covers 14 residues.

The chain recombines TRBV6-1 with TRBJ2-4; no definite D call. V dropped 3 bases and J dropped 2 bases, with 5 bases sitting between them. The CDR3 is 13 amino acids. Germline CDR1 reads MNHNS; CDR2 reads SASEGT. CDR3 in amino acids: CASSDLPKNIQYF. The CDR3 coding sequence is TGTGCCAGCAGTGACCTCCCCAAAAACATTCAGTACTTC.

The CDR3 loop is CASSEDRGGTEAFF. The CDR3 DNA sequence: TGTGCCAGCAGCGAGGACAGGGGGGGGACTGAAGCTTTCTTT. The chain has TRBV2 and TRBJ1-1; TRBD1 matches 10 bases. Germline values: CDR1 SNHLY, CDR2 FYNNEI. The CDR3 runs 14 residues. With V trimmed by 6 bases and J by 5 bases, 6 bases remained unmatched.

V usage is TRBV4-2 and J usage is TRBJ2-3, with TRBD2 identical over 12 bases. This CDR3 comprises 19 residues. Germline lookup yields CDR1 LGHNA and CDR2 YNFKEQ. Losses at the gene ends were 5 bases for V and 0 bases for J; bases not matched to a gene: 12. This CDR3 is CASSGYGLAGLASTDTQYF. Here the CDR3 DNA reads TGTGCCAGCAGCGGTTATGGACTAGCGGGATTAGCAAGCACAGATACGCAGTATTTT.

The chain uses TRBV28 and TRBJ2-1; no definite D call. Germline V lookup: CDR1 MDHEN, CDR2 SYDVKM. Trimming stripped 5 bases from V and 6 bases from J, with 11 bases between. The CDR3 is made up of 13 amino acids. The CDR3 is CASSLPPGNEQFF. CDR3 coding DNA: TGTGCCAGCAGTCTGCCTCCGGGCAATGAGCAGTTCTTC.